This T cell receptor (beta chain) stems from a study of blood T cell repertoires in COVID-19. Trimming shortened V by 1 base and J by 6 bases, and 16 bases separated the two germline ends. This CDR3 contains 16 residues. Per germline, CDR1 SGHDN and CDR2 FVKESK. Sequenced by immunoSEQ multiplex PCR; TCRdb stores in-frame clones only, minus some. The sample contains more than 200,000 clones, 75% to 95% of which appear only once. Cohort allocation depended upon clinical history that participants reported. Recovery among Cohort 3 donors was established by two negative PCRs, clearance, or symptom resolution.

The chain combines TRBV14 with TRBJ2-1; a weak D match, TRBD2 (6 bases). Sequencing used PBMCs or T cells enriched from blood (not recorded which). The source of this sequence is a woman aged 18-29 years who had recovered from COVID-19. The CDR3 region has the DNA TGTGCCAGCAGCCAAGTGATCGGAGGGTTGAGCAATGAGCAGTTCTTC. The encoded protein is CASSQVIGGLSNEQFF.